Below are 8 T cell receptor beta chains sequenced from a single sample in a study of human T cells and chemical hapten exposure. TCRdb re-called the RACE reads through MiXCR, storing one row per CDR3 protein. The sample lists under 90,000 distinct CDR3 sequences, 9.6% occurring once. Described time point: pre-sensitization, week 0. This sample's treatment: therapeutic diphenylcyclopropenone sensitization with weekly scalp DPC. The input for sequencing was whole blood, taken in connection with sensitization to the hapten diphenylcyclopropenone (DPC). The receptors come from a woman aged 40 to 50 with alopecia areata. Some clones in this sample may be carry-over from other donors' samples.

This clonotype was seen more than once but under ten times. The CDR3: CASSYKRLAGYNEQFF. In DNA, the CDR3 is TGTGCCAGCAGTTATAAACGACTAGCGGGTTACAATGAGCAGTTCTTC. The genes are TRBV6-5 and TRBJ2-1; 10 bases map to TRBD2. The CDR3 is made up of 16 amino acids. In germline, CDR1 is MNHEY, CDR2 SVGAGI. With V trimmed by 3 bases and J by 4 bases, 6 bases remained unmatched.

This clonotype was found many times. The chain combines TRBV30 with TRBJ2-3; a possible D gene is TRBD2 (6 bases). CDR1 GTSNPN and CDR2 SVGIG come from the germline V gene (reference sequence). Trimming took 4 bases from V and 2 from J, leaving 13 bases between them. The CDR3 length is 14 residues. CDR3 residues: CAWISRGNTDTQYF. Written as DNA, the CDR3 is TGTGCCTGGATTAGCCGGGGGAACACAGATACGCAGTATTTT.

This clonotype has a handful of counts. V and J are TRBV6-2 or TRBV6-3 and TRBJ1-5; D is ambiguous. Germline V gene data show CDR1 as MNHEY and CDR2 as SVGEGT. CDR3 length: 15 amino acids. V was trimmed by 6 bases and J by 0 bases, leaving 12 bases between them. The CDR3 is CASRPEGFSNQPQHF. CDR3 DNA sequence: TGTGCCAGCAGACCTGAAGGGTTTAGCAATCAGCCCCAGCATTTT.

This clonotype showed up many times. The CDR3 loop is CASRPTGFSGANVLTF. As DNA, the CDR3 is TGTGCCAGCAGACCTACAGGCTTCTCTGGGGCCAACGTCCTGACTTTC. The chain carries TRBV7-8 and TRBJ2-6; TRBD1 might be the D (5 bases). CDR1 is SGHVS and CDR2 is FQNEAQ in the germline V gene. Trimming cost V 6 bases and J 0 bases, with 12 bases left between them. This CDR3 comprises 16 residues.

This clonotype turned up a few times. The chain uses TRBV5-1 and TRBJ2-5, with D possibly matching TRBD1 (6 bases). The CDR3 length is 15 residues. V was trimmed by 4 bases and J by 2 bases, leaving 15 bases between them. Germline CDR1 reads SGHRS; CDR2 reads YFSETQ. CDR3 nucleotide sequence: TGCGCCAGCAGCGGGGGCCCCAATCTTCAAGAGACCCAGTACTTC. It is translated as CASSGGPNLQETQYF.

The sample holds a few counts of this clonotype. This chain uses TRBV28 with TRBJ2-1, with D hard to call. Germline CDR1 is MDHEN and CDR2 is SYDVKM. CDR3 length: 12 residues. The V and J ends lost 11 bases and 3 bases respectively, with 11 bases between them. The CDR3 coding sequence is TGTGCCTCAACGTGGGGCTACAATGAGCAGTTCTTC. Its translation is CASTWGYNEQFF.

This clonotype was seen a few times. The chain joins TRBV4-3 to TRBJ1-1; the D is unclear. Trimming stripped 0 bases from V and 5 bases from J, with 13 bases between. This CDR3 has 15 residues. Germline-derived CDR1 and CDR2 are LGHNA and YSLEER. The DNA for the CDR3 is TGCGCCAGCAGCCAAGATGAGGGTGGTGTTACTGAAGCTTTCTTT. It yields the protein CASSQDEGGVTEAFF.

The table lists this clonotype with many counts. The CDR3 sequence is CASRKDSSGNTIYF. The CDR3 region has the DNA TGTGCCAGCAGAAAGGACAGCTCTGGAAACACCATATATTTT. This chain uses TRBV12-3 or TRBV12-4 with TRBJ1-3, with TRBD1 as a possible D gene (6 bases). V lost 6 bases, J lost 0 bases, and 9 bases lay in between. The CDR3 has 14 amino acids.